This T cell receptor beta chain was identified in a study of blood T cell repertoires in COVID-19. Study context: Samples taken during acute and convalescent COVID-19 were collected in the United States, Italy and Spain. T cells, B-cell-depleted T cells, or PBMCs supplied cDNA or gDNA.

Original processing notes: For nucleated cells, counts were estimated from reference gene primer amplification. Some clones are missing from TCRdb's copy, which holds only in-frame ones; the method was immunoSEQ multiplex PCR. That table gives V, J and clone size, and the DNA gave D and trimming. Of around 50,000 clones in the sample, about nine tenths were seen once. CDR3 length equals 15 residues. Germline V CDR1 and CDR2: MNHEY, SVGAGI. Trimming removed 0 bases from V and 9 bases from J, with 12 bases in between. The V gene is TRBV6-5, the J gene TRBJ1-6, with unresolved D. The sequence was collected from a man aged 65 to 79 with active COVID-19. The specimen sequenced was peripheral blood. The CDR3 nucleotides read TGTGCCAGCAGTTACTCAGGTCGGGGTGCTTCACCCCTCCACTTT. Translating gives CASSYSGRGASPLHF.